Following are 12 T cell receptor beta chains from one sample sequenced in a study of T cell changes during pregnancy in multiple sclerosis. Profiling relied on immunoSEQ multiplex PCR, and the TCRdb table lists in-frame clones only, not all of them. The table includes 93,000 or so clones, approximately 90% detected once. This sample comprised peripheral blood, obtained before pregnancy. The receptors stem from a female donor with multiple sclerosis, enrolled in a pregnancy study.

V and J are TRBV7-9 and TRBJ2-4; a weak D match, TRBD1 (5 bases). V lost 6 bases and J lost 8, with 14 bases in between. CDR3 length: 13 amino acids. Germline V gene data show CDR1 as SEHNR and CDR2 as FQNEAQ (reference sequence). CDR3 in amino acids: CASRDLTRDIQYF. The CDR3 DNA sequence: TGTGCCAGCAGGGACCTAACCAGGGACATTCAGTACTTC.

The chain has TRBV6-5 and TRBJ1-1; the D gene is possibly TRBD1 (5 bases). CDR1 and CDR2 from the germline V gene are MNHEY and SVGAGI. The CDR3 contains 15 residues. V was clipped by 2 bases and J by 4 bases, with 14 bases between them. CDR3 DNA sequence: TGTGCCAGCAGTTACGGCGGGGTCGGGGGCACTGAAGCTTTCTTT. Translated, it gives CASSYGGVGGTEAFF.

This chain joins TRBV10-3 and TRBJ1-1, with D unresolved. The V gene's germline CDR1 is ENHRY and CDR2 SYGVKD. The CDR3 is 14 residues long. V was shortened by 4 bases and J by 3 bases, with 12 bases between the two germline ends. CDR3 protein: CAISGRTLDTEAFF. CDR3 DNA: TGTGCCATCAGTGGGAGGACCTTGGACACTGAAGCTTTCTTT.

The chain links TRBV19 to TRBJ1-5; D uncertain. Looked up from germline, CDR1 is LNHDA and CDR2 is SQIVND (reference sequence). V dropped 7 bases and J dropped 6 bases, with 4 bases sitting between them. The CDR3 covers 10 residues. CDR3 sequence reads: CASNSQPQHF. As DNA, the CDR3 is TGTGCCAGTAACAGTCAGCCCCAGCATTTT.

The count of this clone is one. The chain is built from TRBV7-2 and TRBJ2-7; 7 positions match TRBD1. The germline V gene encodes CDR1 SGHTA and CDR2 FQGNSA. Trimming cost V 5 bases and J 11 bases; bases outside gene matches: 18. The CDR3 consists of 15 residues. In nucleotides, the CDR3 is TGTGCCAGCAGCACGCAGCGAGGGACAGTTTCGAACAAGTACTTC. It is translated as CASSTQRGTVSNKYF. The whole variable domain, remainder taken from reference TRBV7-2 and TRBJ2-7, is GAGVSQSPSNKVTEKGKDVELRCDPISGHTALYWYRQSLGQGLEFLIYFQGNSAPDKSGLPSDRFSAERTGGSVSTLTIQRTQQEDSAVYLCASSTQRGTVSNKYFGPGTRLTVT.

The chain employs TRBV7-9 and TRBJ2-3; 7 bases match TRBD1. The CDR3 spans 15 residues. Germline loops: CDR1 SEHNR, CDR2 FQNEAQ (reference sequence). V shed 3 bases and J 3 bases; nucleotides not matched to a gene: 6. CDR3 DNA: TGTGCCAGCAGCTTGACACAGGGGACGACAGATACGCAGTATTTT. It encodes CASSLTQGTTDTQYF.

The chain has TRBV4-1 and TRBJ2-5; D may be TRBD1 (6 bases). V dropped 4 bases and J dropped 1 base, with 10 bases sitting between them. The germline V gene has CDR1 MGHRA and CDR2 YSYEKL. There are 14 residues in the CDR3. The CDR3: CASSPLGGQETQYF. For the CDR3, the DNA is TGCGCCAGCAGCCCGCTAGGGGGCCAAGAGACCCAGTACTTC.

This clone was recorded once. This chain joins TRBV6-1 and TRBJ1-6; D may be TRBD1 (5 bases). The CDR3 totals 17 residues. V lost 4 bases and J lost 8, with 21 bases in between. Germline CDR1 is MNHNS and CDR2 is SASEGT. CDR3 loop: CASSGGTGGVNDSPLHF. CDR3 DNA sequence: TGTGCCAGCAGTGGGGGAACGGGGGGGGTGAATGATTCACCCCTCCACTTT.

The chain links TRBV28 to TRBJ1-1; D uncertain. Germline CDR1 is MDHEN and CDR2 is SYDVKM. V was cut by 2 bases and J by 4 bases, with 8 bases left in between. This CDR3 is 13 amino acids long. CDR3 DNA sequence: TGTGCCAGCAGTTTAGGGCAGATCACTGAAGCTTTCTTT. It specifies CASSLGQITEAFF. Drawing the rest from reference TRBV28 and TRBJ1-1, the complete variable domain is DVKVTQSSRYLVKRTGEKVFLECVQDMDHENMFWYRQDPGLGLRLIYFSYDVKMKEKGDIPEGYSVSREKKERFSLILESASTNQTSMYLCASSLGQITEAFFGQGTRLTVV.

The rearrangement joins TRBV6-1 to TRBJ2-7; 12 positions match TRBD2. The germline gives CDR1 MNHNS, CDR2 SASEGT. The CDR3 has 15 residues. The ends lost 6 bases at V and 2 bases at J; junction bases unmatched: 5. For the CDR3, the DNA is TGTGCCAGCAGGAGACTAGCGGGAGAACCCTACGAGCAGTACTTC. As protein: CASRRLAGEPYEQYF.

For the CDR3, the DNA is TGTGCCAGCAGTGAAAGACGGGACACCCATGGAGAGACCCAGTACTTC. Protein product: CASSERRDTHGETQYF. V is TRBV2 and J is TRBJ2-5; TRBD1 might be the D (6 bases). V was trimmed by 2 bases and J by 4 bases, leaving 17 bases between them. The germline V gene encodes CDR1 SNHLY and CDR2 FYNNEI. This CDR3 has 16 amino acids.

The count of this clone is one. CDR3 loop: CASSLFAGYGYTF. CDR3 DNA: TGTGCCAGCAGTTTATTTGCGGGCTATGGCTACACCTTC. The chain couples TRBV27 to TRBJ1-2; D gene ambiguous. The CDR3 contains 13 residues. Germline-derived CDR1 and CDR2 are MNHEY and SMNVEV (reference sequence). Trimming pared 1 base from V and 4 bases from J, leaving 7 bases between.